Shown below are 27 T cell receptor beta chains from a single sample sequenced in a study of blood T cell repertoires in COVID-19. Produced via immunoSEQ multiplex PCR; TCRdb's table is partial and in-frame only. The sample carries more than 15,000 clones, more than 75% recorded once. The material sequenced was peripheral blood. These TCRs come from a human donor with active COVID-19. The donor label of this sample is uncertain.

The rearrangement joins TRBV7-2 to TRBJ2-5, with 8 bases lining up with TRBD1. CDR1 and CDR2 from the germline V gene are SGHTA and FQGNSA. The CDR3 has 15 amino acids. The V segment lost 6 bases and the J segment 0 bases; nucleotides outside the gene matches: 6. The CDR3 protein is CASSKRDRYQETQYF. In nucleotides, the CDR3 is TGTGCCAGCAGTAAAAGGGACAGGTACCAAGAGACCCAGTACTTC. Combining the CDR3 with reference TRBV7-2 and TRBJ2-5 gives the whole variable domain GAGVSQSPSNKVTEKGKDVELRCDPISGHTALYWYRQSLGQGLEFLIYFQGNSAPDKSGLPSDRFSAERTGGSVSTLTIQRTQQEDSAVYLCASSKRDRYQETQYFGPGTRLLVL.

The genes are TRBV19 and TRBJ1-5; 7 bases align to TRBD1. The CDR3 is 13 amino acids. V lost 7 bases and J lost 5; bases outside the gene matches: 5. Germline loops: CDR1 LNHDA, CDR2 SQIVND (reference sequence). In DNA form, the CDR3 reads TGTGCCAGTAAGGTCACAGGGGATCAGCCCCAGCATTTT. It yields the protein CASKVTGDQPQHF.

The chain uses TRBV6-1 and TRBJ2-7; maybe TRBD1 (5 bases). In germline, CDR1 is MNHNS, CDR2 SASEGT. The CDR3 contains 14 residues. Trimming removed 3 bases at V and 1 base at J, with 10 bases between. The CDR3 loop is CASSDTGYSYEQYF. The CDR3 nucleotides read TGTGCCAGCAGTGACACAGGTTATTCCTACGAGCAGTACTTC.

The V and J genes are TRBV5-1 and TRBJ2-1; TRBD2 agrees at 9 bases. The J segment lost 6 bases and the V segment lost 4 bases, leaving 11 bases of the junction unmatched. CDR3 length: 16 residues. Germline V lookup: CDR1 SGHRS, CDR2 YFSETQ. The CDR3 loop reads CASSPAPSGAVNEQFF. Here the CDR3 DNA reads TGCGCCAGCAGCCCCGCCCCTAGCGGGGCAGTCAATGAGCAGTTCTTC.

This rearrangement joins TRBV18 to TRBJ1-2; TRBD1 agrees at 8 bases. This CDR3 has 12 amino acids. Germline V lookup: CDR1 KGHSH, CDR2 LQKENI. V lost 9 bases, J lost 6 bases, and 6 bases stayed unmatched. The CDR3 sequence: CASLTTGDGYTF. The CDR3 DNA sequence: TGTGCCAGTCTGACGACAGGGGATGGCTACACCTTC.

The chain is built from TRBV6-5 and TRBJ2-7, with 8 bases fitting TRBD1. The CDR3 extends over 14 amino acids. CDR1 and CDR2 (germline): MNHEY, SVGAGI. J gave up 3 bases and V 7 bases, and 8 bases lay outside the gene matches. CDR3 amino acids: CASTRGTGVYEQYF. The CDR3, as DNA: TGTGCCAGCACCCGGGGGACAGGCGTCTACGAGCAGTACTTC.

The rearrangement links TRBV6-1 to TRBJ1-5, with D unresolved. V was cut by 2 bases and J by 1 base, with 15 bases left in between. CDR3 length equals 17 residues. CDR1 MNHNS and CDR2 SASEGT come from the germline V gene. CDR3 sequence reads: CASSEHVAARSNQPQHF. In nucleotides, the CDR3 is TGTGCCAGCAGTGAACACGTCGCAGCGAGGAGCAATCAGCCCCAGCATTTT.

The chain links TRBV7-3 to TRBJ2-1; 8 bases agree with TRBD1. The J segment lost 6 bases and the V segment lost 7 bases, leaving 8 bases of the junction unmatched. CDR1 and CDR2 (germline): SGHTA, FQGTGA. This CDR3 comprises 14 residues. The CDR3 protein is CASTPGTGSNEQFF. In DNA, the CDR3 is TGTGCCAGCACCCCCGGGACAGGCAGCAATGAGCAGTTCTTC.

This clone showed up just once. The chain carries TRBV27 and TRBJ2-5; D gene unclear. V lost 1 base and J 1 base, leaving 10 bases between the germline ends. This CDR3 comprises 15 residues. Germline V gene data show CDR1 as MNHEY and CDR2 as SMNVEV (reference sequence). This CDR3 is CASSLFSGPQETQYF. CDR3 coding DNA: TGTGCCAGCAGTTTATTTTCGGGTCCCCAAGAGACCCAGTACTTC.

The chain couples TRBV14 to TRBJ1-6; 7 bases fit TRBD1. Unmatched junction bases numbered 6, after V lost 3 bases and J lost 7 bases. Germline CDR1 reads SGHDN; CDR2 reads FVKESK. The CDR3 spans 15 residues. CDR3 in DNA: TGTGCCAGCAGCCAGTGGACAGGCCTGAATTCACCCCTCCACTTT. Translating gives CASSQWTGLNSPLHF.

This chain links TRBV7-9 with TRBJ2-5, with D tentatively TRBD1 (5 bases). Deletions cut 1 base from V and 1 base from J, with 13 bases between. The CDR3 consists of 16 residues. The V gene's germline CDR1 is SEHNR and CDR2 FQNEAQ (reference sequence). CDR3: CASSLVAGLSQETQYF. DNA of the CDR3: TGTGCCAGCAGCTTAGTGGCAGGGTTAAGCCAAGAGACCCAGTACTTC.

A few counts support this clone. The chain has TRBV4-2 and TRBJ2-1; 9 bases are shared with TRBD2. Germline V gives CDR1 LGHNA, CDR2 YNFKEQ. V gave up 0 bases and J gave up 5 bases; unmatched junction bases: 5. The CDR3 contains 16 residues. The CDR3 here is CASSQDGLAGHNEQFF. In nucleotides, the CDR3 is TGTGCCAGCAGCCAAGATGGTCTAGCGGGGCACAATGAGCAGTTCTTC.

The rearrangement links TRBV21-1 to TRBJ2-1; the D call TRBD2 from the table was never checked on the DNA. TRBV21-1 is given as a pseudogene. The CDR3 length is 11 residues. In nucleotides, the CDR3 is TGTGCCAGCAGCCATCCGGGGGGTCAGTTCTTC. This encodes CASSHPGGQFF.

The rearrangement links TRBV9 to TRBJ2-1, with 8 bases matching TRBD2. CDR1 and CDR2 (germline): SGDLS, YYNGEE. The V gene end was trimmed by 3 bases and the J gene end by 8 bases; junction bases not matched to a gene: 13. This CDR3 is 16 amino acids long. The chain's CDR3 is CASSGGLAPYIDEQFF. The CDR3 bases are TGTGCCAGCAGCGGCGGACTAGCTCCTTATATCGATGAGCAGTTCTTC.

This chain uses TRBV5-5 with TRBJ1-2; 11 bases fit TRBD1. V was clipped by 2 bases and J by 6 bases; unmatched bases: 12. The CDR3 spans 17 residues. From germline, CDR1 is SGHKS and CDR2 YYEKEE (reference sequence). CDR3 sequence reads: CASSLSGTGGLMNGYTF. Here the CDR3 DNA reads TGTGCCAGCAGCTTATCCGGGACAGGGGGTTTAATGAATGGCTACACCTTC.

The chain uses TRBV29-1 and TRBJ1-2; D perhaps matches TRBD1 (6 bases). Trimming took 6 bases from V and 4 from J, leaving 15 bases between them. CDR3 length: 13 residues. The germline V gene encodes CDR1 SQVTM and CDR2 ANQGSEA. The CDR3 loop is CSVVVQGVYGYTF. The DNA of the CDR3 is TGCAGCGTCGTCGTACAGGGCGTCTATGGCTACACCTTC.

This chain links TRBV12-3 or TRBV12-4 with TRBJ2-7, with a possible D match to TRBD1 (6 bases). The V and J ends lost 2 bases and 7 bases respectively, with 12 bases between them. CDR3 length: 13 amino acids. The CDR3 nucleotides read TGTGCCAGCAGTTTAAGTACAGGGCGGGAGCAGTACTTC. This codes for CASSLSTGREQYF.

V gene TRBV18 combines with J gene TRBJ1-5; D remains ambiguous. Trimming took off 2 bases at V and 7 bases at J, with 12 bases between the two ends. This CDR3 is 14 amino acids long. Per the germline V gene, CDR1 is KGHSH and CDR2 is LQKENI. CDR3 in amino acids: CASSPGGPPQPQHF. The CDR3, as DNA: TGTGCCAGCTCACCAGGTGGCCCCCCCCAGCCCCAGCATTTT. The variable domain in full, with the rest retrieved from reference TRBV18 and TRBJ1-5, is NAGVMQNPRHLVRRRGQEARLRCSPMKGHSHVYWYRQLPEEGLKFMVYLQKENIIDESGMPKERFSAEFPKEGPSILRIQQVVRGDSAAYFCASSPGGPPQPQHFGDGTRLSIL.

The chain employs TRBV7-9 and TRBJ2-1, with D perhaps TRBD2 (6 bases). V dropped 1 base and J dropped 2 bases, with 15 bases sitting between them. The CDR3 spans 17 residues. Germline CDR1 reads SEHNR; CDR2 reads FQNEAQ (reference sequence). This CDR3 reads CASSLGSGSMTYNEQFF. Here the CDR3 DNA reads TGTGCCAGCAGCTTAGGATCCGGGAGCATGACCTACAATGAGCAGTTCTTC.

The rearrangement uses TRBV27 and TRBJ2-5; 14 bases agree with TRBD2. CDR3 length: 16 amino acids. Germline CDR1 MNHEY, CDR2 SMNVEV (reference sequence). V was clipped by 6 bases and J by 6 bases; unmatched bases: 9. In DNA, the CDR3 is TGTGCCAGCAGGCGGACTAGCGGGGGGTGGGGGAAGACCCAGTACTTC. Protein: CASRRTSGGWGKTQYF.

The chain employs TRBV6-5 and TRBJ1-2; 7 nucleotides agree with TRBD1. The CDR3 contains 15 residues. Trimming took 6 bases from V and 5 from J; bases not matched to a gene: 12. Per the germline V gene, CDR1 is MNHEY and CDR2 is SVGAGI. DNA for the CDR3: TGTGCCAGCAGACGACAGGGAGGCGAGTGGTATGGCTACACCTTC. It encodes CASRRQGGEWYGYTF.

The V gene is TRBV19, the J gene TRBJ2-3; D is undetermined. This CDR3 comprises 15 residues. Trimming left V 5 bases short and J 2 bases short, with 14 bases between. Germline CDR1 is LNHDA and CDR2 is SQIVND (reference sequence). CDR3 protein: CASSVWSYPTDTQYF. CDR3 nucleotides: TGTGCCAGTAGTGTGTGGTCCTACCCCACAGATACGCAGTATTTT.

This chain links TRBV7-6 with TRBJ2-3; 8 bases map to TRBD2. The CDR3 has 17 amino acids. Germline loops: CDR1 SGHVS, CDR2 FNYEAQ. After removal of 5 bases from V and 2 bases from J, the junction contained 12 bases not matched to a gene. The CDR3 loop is CASSPRGGPSYTDTQYF. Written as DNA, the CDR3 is TGTGCCAGCAGCCCCCGGGGGGGGCCCAGCTACACAGATACGCAGTATTTT.

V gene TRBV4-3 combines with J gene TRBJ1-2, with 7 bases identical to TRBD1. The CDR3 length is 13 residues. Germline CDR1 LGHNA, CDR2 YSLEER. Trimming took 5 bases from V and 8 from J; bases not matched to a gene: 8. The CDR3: CASSSQQGWGYTF. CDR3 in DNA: TGCGCCAGCAGCTCGCAACAGGGGTGGGGCTACACCTTC.

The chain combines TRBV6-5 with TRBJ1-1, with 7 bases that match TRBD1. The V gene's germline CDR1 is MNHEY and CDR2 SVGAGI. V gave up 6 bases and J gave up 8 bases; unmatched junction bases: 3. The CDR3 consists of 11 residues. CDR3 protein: CASSQGVEAFF. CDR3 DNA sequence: TGTGCCAGCAGCCAGGGGGTCGAAGCTTTCTTT.

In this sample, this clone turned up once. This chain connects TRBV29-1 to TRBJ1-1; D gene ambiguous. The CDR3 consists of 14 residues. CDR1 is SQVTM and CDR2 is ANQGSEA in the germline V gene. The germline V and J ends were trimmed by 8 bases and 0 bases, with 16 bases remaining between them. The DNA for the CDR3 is TGCAGCTCCAGAGGCGCAGCCATGAACACTGAAGCTTTCTTT. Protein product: CSSRGAAMNTEAFF.

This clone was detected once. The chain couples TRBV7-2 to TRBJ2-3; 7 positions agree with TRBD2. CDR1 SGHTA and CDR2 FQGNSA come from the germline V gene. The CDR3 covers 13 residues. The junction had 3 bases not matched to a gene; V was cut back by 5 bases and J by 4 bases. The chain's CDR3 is CASSTTSADTQYF. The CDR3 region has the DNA TGTGCCAGCAGCACCACTAGCGCAGATACGCAGTATTTT.